Presented here are 10 T cell receptor beta chains from one specimen sequenced in a study of T-cell memory formation after mild COVID-19. TCRdb redid the calling of the 5' RACE reads with MiXCR, one entry per CDR3 protein. The sample includes 250,000 to 300,000 distinct CDR3 sequences, more than 15% of them seen just once. What was sequenced was PBMCs or a T cell subset sorted from them (not recorded which). These receptors all come from a man aged 18 to 29 who had mild COVID-19 (a few samples of this study predate the infection). Cell type and time point are not known.

Ten or more counts support this clonotype. This chain connects TRBV30 to TRBJ1-1; D unclear. This CDR3 is built from 11 residues. CDR1 is GTSNPN and CDR2 is SVGIG in the germline V gene (reference sequence). The germline V and J ends were trimmed by 5 bases and 5 bases, with 9 bases remaining between them. The CDR3 coding sequence is TGTGCCTGGGGGTCGGAGACTGAAGCTTTCTTT. Translation gives CAWGSETEAFF. The complete variable domain, with remaining parts taken from reference TRBV30 and TRBJ1-1, reads SQTIHQWPATLVQPVGSPLSLECTVEGTSNPNLYWYRQAAGRGLQLLFYSVGIGQISSEVPQNLSASRPQDRQFILSSKKLLLSDSGFYLCAWGSETEAFFGQGTRLTVV.

This clonotype was seen a few times. The CDR3 nucleotides are TGTGCCAGCTCCCTCAGCCGGGACAGGGAGTATGGCTACACCTTC. It encodes CASSLSRDREYGYTF. The rearrangement uses TRBV18 and TRBJ1-2; the match to TRBD1 covers 9 bases. V gave up 6 bases and J gave up 5 bases; unmatched junction bases: 10. Germline assignment: CDR1 KGHSH and CDR2 LQKENI. The CDR3 consists of 15 residues.

The chain recombines TRBV6-2 or TRBV6-3 with TRBJ2-5, with D unresolved. CDR3 length: 15 residues. Germline V gene sequence: CDR1 MNHEY, CDR2 SVGEGT. Deletions cut 6 bases from V and 4 bases from J, with 18 bases between. The CDR3 protein is CASRSSDLSPETQYF. The CDR3 DNA is TGTGCCAGCAGGTCCTCCGACCTATCCCCAGAGACCCAGTACTTC.

The chain links TRBV2 to TRBJ1-6, with a weak D call TRBD1 (5 bases). The CDR3 is made up of 14 amino acids. Germline CDR1 and CDR2: SNHLY and FYNNEI. Trimming took off 6 bases at V and 7 bases at J, with 13 bases between the two ends. The CDR3 loop reads CASRRGFGNSPLHF. The CDR3 coding sequence is TGTGCCAGCAGACGGGGCTTTGGGAATTCACCCCTCCACTTT.

This clonotype was found a few times. The rearrangement joins TRBV20-1 to TRBJ1-2; D is unresolved. Germline CDR1 and CDR2: DFQATT and SNEGSKA (reference sequence). The CDR3 spans 13 residues. V dropped 3 bases and J dropped 4 bases, with 12 bases sitting between them. CDR3 in amino acids: CSASGSLTYGYTF. DNA of the CDR3: TGCAGTGCTAGTGGCAGCCTCACCTATGGCTACACCTTC.

The chain uses TRBV28 and TRBJ2-3; possible D gene TRBD1, 5 bases. Looked up from germline, CDR1 is MDHEN and CDR2 is SYDVKM. The CDR3 is made up of 13 amino acids. The V and J ends lost 8 bases and 4 bases respectively, with 13 bases between them. CDR3 bases: TGTGCCAGCCAAGGGGTAGTCCCAGATACGCAGTATTTT. Amino acids: CASQGVVPDTQYF.

The rearrangement links TRBV12-3 or TRBV12-4 to TRBJ2-7, with a weak D call TRBD2 (6 bases). CDR3 length equals 12 residues. The V end lost 5 bases, the J end lost 6 bases, and 11 bases lay between the germline ends. CDR3 in DNA: TGTGCCAGCAGTGAGGGAGGAATCGAGCAGTACGTC. As protein: CASSEGGIEQYV.

This clonotype was counted only a few times. The CDR3 loop is CASSLESGLYYEQYF. CDR3 coding DNA: TGTGCCAGCAGCTTAGAGTCCGGGTTATACTACGAGCAGTACTTC. The chain couples TRBV7-2 to TRBJ2-7, with unresolved D. Germline CDR1 SGHTA, CDR2 FQGNSA. This CDR3 comprises 15 residues. V lost 1 base and J lost 3, with 13 bases in between.

There are a few counts of this clonotype. This rearrangement joins TRBV7-2 to TRBJ1-2; D is perhaps TRBD1 (5 bases). Germline V gives CDR1 SGHTA, CDR2 FQGNSA. The CDR3 covers 14 residues. The V end lost 5 bases, the J end lost 2 bases, and 12 bases lay between the germline ends. CDR3 in DNA: TGTGCCAGCAGCCAATGGGACGGAAACTATGGCTACACCTTC. Protein product: CASSQWDGNYGYTF. Based on the CDR3 plus reference TRBV7-2 and TRBJ1-2, the full variable domain is GAGVSQSPSNKVTEKGKDVELRCDPISGHTALYWYRQSLGQGLEFLIYFQGNSAPDKSGLPSDRFSAERTGGSVSTLTIQRTQQEDSAVYLCASSQWDGNYGYTFGSGTRLTVV.

Only a few counts were recorded for this clonotype. This chain uses TRBV6-2 or TRBV6-3 with TRBJ2-7; TRBD1 might be the D (5 bases). This CDR3 comprises 13 residues. Germline-derived CDR1 and CDR2 are MNHEY and SVGEGT. Trimming removed 5 bases at V and 0 bases at J, with 8 bases between. The CDR3 loop reads CASSTDTSYEQYV. CDR3 DNA: TGTGCCAGCAGTACGGACACCTCCTACGAGCAGTACGTC.